This T cell receptor beta chain was sequenced for a study of cytomegalovirus exposure and HLA in healthy donors. Broader study findings: Several of the most significant clusters appeared linked to common viral pathogens, based on a later analysis. In a later analysis, DRB1 alleles had the most associated TCRs; HLA-C alleles the fewest. There were reportedly fewer N-insertions in an Asian-associated ancestry cluster than the roughly 670-donor mean, in a later analysis. A highly shared variant cluster was judged a likely technical artifact.

Points on this clone: The antigen remains unidentified.

The CDR3 spans 16 residues. V shed 5 bases and J 2 bases; nucleotides not matched to a gene: 9. CDR1 SGHTA and CDR2 FQGNSA come from the germline V gene. The PCR was carried out with 60 Vbeta primers and 13 Jbeta primers. TCRdb's table, derived via immunoSEQ multiplex PCR, lists solely in-frame clones and lacks some. The sample shows under 200,000 clones, 60% to 80% of them seen only once. The source is a man aged 45-60 years in good health and CMV-seropositive. Sequenced input: PBMCs. The V call is TRBV7-2, the J call TRBJ2-3; 8 nucleotides match TRBD2. DNA for the CDR3: TGTGCCAGCAGCAAAACTAGCGGTTACTACACAGATACGCAGTATTTT. It is translated as CASSKTSGYYTDTQYF. The variable domain in full, completed from reference TRBV7-2 and TRBJ2-3, reads GAGVSQSPSNKVTEKGKDVELRCDPISGHTALYWYRQSLGQGLEFLIYFQGNSAPDKSGLPSDRFSAERTGGSVSTLTIQRTQQEDSAVYLCASSKTSGYYTDTQYFGPGTRLTVL.